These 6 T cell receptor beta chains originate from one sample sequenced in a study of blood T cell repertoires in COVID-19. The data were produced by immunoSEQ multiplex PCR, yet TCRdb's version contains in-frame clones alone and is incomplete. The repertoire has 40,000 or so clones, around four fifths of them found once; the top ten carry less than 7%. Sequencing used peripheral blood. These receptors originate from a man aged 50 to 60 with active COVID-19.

The CDR3 nucleotides read TGCGCCAGCAGCCAACAAACAGGGGGAGTATACGAGCAGTACTTC. Translating it yields CASSQQTGGVYEQYF. The genes are TRBV4-3 and TRBJ2-7, with 8 bases matching TRBD1. Trimming removed 2 bases from V and 4 bases from J; junction bases left unmatched: 7. CDR1 and CDR2 (germline): LGHNA, YSLEER. There are 15 residues in the CDR3.

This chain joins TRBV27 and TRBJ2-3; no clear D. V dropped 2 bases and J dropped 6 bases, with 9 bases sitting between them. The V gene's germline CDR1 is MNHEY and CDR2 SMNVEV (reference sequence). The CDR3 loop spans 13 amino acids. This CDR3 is CASSLTLRDTQYF. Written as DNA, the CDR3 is TGTGCCAGCAGTTTAACCCTACGGGATACGCAGTATTTT.

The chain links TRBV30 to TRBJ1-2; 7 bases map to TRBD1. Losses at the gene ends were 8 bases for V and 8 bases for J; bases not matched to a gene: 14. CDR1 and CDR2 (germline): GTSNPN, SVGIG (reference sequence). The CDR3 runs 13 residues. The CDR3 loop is CATLPGQLVGYTF. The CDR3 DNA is TGTGCCACCCTGCCGGGACAGCTGGTCGGCTACACCTTC.

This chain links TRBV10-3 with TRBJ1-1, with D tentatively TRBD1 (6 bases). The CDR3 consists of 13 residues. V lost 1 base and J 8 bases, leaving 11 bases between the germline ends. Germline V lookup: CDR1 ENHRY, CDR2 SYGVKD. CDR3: CAISEWGGAEAFF. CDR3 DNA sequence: TGTGCCATCAGTGAGTGGGGGGGCGCGGAAGCTTTCTTT.

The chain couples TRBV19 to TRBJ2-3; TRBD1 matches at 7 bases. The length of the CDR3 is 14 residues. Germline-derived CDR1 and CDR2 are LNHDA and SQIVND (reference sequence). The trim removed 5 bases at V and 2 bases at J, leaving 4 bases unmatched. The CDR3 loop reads CASSPGQNTDTQYF. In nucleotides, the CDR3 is TGTGCCAGTAGTCCGGGACAGAACACAGATACGCAGTATTTT.

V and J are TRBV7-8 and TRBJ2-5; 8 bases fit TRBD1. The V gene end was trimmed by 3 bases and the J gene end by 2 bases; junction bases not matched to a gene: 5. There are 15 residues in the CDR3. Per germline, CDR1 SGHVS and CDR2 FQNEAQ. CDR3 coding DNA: TGTGCCAGCAGCTTCCAGGGGGCAAGGCAAGAGACCCAGTACTTC. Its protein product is CASSFQGARQETQYF.